This TCR beta chain was identified in a study of ipilimumab plus nivolumab after autologous stem cell transplantation. Study at large: Both relapsed and primary refractory DLBCL were included. Points from the study as a whole: TCR repertoire, Treg phenotype and gut microbiota reportedly support more study of this approach.

Assay used: immunoSEQ multiplex PCR; TCRdb lists only in-frame clones, some missing. The sample includes fewer than 85,000 clones, under 85% of them seen just once. The ends lost 0 bases at V and 0 bases at J; junction bases unmatched: 5. The length of the CDR3 is 18 residues. Germline V CDR1 and CDR2: LGHNA, YSLEER. Patients got ipilimumab 1 mg/kg beginning 14 to 28 days post-transplant. Through week 26, nivolumab 3 mg/kg IV was given weeks 1, 4, 7, 10, then biweekly. Worth noting for this clone: Its target is not known.

This receptor was identified in a male donor with diffuse large B-cell lymphoma. The rearrangement uses TRBV4-3 and TRBJ1-6; 7 bases map to TRBD1. Material: PBMCs, obtained in a trial of ipilimumab plus nivolumab as post-transplant consolidation. CDR3 region: CASSQEKQGSSYNSPLHF. The CDR3 DNA is TGCGCCAGCAGCCAAGAGAAACAGGGGAGCTCCTATAATTCACCCCTCCACTTT.